What follows is one T cell receptor beta chain and its context. Per the authors' pipeline: Estimated nucleated cell counts came from reference gene primer amplification. Sequenced by immunoSEQ multiplex PCR; TCRdb stores in-frame clones only, minus some. V, J and clone size are those of that table, while D and trimming were read from the DNA. The table includes over 50,000 clones, 75% to 95% detected once. These data are taken from a study of blood T cell repertoires in COVID-19. Across the whole study: The United States, Italy and Spain were the sources of the acute and convalescent COVID-19 samples.

V lost 8 bases and J lost 0; bases outside the gene matches: 5. The CDR3 has 15 residues. Germline lookup yields CDR1 SNHLY and CDR2 FYNNEI. The chain links TRBV2 to TRBJ2-3; TRBD2 matches 10 bases. Sequenced material: peripheral blood. The receptor was derived from a man aged 50-60 years with active COVID-19. The CDR3 DNA follows: TGTGCCAGCGGACTAGCGGTTTTTAGCACAGATACGCAGTATTTT. It encodes CASGLAVFSTDTQYF.